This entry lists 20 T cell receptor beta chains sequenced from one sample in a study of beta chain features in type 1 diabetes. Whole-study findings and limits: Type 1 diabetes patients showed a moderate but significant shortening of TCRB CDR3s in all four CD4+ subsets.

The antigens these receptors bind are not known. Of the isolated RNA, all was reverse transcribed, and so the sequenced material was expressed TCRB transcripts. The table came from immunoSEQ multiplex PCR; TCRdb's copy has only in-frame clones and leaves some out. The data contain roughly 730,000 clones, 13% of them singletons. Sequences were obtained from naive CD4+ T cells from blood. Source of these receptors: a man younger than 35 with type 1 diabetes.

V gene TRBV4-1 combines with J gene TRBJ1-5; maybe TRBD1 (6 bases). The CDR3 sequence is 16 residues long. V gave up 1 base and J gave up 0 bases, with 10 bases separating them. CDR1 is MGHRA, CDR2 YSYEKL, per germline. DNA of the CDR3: TGCGCCAGCAGCCAAGTCCAGGGGACTAGCAATCAGCCCCAGCATTTT. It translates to CASSQVQGTSNQPQHF.

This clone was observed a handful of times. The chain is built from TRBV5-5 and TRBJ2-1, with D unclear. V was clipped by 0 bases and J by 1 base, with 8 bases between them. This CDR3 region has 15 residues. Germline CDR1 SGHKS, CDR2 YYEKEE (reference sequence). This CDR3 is CASSLDAQSYNEQFF. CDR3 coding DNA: TGTGCCAGCAGCTTGGATGCACAGTCCTACAATGAGCAGTTCTTC.

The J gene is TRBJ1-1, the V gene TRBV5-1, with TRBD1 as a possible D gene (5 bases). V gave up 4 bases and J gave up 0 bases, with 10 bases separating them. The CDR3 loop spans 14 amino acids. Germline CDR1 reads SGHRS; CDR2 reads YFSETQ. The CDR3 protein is CASSRTTVNTEAFF. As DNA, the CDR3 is TGCGCCAGCAGCCGCACGACAGTGAACACTGAAGCTTTCTTT.

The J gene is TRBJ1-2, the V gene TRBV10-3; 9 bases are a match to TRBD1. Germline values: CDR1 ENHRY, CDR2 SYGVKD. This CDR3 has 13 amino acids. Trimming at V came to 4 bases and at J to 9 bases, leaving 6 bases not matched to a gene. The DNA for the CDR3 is TGTGCCATCAGTGGCCGGGACAGGGAGAGCTACACCTTC. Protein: CAISGRDRESYTF.

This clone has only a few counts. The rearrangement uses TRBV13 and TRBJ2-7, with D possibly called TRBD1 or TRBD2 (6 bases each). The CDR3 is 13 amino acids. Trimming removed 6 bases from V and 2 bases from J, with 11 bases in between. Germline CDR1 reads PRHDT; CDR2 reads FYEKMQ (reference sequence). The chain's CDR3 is CASSLGGPYEQYF. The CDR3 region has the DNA TGTGCCAGCAGTCTTGGGGGGCCCTACGAGCAGTACTTC.

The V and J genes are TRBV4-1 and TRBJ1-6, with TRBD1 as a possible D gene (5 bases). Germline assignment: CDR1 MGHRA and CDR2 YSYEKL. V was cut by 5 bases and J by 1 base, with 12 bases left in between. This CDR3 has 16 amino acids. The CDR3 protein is CASSSGGWSYNSPLHF. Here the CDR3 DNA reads TGCGCCAGCAGCTCGGGGGGGTGGTCCTATAATTCACCCCTCCACTTT.

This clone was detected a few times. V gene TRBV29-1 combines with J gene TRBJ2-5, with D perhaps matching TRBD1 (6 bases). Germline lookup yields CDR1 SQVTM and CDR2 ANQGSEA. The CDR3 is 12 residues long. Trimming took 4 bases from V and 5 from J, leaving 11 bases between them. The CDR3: CSVGVGGETQYF. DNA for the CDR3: TGCAGCGTTGGGGTTGGGGGCGAGACCCAGTACTTC.

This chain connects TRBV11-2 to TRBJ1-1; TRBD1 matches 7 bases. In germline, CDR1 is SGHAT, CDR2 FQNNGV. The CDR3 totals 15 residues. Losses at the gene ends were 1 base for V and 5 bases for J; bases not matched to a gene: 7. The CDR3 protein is CASSLAKGAGTEAFF. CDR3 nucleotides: TGTGCCAGCAGCTTAGCCAAGGGGGCTGGTACTGAAGCTTTCTTT.

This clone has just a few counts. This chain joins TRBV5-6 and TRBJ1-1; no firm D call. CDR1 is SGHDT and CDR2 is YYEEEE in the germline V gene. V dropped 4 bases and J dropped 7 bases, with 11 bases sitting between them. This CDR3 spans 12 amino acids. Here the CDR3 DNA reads TGTGCCAGCAGCCGGGCCCGGATTGAAGCTTTCTTT. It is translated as CASSRARIEAFF.

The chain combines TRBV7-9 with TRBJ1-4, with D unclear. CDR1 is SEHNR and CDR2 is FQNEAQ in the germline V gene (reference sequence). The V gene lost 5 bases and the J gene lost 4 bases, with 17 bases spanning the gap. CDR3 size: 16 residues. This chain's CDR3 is CASSPGPKTSNEKLFF. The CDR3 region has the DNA TGTGCCAGCAGCCCCGGGCCTAAAACGAGTAATGAAAAACTGTTTTTT.

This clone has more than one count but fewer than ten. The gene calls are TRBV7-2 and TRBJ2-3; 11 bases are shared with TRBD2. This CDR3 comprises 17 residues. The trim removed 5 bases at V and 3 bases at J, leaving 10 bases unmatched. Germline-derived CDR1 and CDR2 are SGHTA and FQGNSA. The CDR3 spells CASSRRPSGGKTDTQYF. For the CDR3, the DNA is TGTGCCAGCAGCCGACGCCCTAGCGGGGGGAAGACAGATACGCAGTATTTT.

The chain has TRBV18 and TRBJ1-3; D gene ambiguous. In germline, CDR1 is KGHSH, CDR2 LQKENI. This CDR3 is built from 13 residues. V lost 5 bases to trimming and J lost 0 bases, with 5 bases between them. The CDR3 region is CASSENSGNTIYF. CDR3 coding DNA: TGTGCCAGCTCAGAGAACTCTGGAAACACCATATATTTT.

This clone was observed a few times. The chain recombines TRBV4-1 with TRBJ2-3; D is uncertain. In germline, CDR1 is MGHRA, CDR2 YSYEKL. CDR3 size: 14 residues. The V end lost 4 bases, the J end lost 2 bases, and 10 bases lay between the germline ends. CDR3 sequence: CASSPESATDTQYF. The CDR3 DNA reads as TGCGCCAGCAGCCCTGAGTCGGCCACAGATACGCAGTATTTT.

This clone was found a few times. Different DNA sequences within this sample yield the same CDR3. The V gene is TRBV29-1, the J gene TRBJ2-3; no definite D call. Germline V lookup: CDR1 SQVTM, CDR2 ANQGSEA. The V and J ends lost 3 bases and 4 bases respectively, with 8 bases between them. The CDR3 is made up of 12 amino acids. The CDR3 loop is CSVDGLADTQYF. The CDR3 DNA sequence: TGCAGCGTTGATGGGCTCGCAGATACGCAGTATTTT.

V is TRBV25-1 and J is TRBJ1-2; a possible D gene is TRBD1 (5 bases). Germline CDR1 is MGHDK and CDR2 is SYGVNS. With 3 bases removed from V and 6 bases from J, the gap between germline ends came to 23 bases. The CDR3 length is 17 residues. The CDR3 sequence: CASSDTKPPGGLNGYTF. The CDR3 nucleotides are TGTGCCAGCAGTGACACAAAGCCCCCGGGGGGTTTGAATGGCTACACCTTC.

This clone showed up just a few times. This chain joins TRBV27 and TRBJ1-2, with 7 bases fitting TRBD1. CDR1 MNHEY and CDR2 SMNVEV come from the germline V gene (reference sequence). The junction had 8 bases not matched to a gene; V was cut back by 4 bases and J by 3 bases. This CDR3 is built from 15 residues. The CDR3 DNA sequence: TGTGCCAGCAGTTCCCCAGGGGGATCGGACTATGGCTACACCTTC. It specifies CASSSPGGSDYGYTF.

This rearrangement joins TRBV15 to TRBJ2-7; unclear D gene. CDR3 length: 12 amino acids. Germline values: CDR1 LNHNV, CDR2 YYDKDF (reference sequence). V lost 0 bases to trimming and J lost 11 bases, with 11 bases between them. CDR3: CATSRDLSRKYF. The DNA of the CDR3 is TGTGCCACCAGCAGAGATCTGAGCAGAAAGTACTTC.

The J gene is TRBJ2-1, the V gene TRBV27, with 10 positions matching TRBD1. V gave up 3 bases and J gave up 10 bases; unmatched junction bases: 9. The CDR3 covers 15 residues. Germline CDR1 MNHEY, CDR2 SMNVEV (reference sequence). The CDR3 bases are TGTGCCAGCAGTTTCGGAGGGACAGGGGCTAAAGAGCAGTTCTTC. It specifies CASSFGGTGAKEQFF.

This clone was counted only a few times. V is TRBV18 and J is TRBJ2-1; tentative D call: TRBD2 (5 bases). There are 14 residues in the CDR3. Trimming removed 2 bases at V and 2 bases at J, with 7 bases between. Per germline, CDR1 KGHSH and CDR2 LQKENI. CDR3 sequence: CASSPERTYNEQFF. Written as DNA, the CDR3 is TGTGCCAGCTCACCAGAGCGGACCTACAATGAGCAGTTCTTC.

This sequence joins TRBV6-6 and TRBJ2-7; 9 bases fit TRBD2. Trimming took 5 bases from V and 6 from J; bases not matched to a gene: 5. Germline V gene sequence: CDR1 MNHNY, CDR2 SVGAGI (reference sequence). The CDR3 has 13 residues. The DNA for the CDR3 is TGTGCCAGCAGTGTTCTAGCGGGGCTCGAGCAGTACTTC. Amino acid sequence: CASSVLAGLEQYF.